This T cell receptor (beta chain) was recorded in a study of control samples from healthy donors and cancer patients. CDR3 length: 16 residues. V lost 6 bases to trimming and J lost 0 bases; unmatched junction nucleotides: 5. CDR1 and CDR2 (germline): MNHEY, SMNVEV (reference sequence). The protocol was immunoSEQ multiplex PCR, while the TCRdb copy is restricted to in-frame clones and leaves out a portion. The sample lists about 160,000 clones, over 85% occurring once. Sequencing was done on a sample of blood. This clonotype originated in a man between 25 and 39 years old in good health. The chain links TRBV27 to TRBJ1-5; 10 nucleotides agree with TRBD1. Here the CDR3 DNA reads TGTGCCAGCAGGGACAGGGGGGGTTTTAGCAATCAGCCCCAGCATTTT. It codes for CASRDRGGFSNQPQHF.